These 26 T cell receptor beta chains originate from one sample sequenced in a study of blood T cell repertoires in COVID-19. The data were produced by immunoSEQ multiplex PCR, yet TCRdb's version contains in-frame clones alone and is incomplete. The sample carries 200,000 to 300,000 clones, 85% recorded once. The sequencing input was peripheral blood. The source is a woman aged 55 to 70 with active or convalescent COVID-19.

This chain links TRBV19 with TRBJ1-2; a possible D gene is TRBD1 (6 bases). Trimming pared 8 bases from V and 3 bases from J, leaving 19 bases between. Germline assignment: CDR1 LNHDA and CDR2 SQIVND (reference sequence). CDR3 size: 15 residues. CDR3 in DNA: TGTGCCAGTCGAAACCACGGACAGACGCACTATGGCTACACCTTC. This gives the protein CASRNHGQTHYGYTF. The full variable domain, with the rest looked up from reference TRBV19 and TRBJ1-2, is DGGITQSPKYLFRKEGQNVTLSCEQNLNHDAMYWYRQDPGQGLRLIYYSQIVNDFQKGDIAEGYSVSREKKESFPLTVTSAQKNPTAFYLCASRNHGQTHYGYTFGSGTRLTVV.

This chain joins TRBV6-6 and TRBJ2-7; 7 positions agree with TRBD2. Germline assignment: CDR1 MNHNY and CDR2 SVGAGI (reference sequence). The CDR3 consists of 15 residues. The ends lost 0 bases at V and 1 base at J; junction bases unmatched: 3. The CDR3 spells CASSYSLAESYEQYF. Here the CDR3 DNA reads TGTGCCAGCAGTTACTCCCTAGCGGAGTCCTACGAGCAGTACTTC.

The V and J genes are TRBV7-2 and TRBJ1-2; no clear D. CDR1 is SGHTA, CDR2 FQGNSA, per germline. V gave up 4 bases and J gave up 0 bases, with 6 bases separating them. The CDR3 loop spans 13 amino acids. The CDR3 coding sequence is TGTGCCAGCAGCTACAGAGCTAACTATGGCTACACCTTC. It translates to CASSYRANYGYTF.

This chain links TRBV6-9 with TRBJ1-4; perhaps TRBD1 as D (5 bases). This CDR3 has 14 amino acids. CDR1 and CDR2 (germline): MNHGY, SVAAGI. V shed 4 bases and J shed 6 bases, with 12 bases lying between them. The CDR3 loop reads CASSLGRADEKLFF. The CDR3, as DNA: TGTGCCAGCAGTTTGGGCAGGGCGGATGAAAAACTGTTTTTT.

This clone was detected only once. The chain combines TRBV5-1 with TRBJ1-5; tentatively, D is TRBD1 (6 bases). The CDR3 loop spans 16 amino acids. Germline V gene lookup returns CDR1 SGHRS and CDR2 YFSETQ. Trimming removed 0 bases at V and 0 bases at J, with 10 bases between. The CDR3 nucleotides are TGCGCCAGCAGCTTGGGGGGGCTATATAGCAATCAGCCCCAGCATTTT. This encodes CASSLGGLYSNQPQHF. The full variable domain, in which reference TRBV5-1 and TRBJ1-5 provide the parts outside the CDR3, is KAGVTQTPRYLIKTRGQQVTLSCSPISGHRSVSWYQQTPGQGLQFLFEYFSETQRNKGNFPGRFSGRQFSNSRSEMNVSTLELGDSALYLCASSLGGLYSNQPQHFGDGTRLSIL.

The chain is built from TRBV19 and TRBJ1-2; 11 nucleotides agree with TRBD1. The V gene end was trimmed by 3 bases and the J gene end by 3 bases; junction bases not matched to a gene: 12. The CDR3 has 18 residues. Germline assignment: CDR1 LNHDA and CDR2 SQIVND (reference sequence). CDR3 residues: CASSIDRDRGRLDYGYTF. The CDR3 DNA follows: TGTGCCAGTAGTATCGACCGGGACAGGGGGAGGCTAGACTATGGCTACACCTTC.

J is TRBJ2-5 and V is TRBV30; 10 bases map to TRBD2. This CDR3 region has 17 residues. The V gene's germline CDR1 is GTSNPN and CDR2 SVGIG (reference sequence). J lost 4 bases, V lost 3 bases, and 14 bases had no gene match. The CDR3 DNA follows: TGTGCCTGGAGCACCAAACTAGCGGGAACTGTCAGAGAGACCCAGTACTTC. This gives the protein CAWSTKLAGTVRETQYF.

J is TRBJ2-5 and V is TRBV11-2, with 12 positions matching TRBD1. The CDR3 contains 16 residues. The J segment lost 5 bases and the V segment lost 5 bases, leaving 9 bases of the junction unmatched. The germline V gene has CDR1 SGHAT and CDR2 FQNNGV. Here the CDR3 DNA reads TGTGCCAGCAGCCTCGGGACAGGGGGCTTTGAGGAGACCCAGTACTTC. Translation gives CASSLGTGGFEETQYF. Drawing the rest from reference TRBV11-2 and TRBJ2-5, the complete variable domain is EAGVAQSPRYKIIEKRQSVAFWCNPISGHATLYWYQQILGQGPKLLIQFQNNGVVDDSQLPKDRFSAERLKGVDSTLKIQPAKLEDSAVYLCASSLGTGGFEETQYFGPGTRLLVL.

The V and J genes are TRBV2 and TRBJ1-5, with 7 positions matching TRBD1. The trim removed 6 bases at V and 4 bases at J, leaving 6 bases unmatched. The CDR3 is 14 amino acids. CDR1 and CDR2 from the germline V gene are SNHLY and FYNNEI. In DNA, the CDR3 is TGTGCCAGCAGCCTGGACAGGCGAAATCAGCCCCAGCATTTT. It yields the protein CASSLDRRNQPQHF.

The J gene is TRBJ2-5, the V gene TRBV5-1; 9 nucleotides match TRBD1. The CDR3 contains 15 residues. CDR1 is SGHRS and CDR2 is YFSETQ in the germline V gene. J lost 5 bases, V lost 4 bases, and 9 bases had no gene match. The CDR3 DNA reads TGCGCCAGCAGCCCGGGGACAGGGCAAAGGGAGACCCAGTACTTC. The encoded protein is CASSPGTGQRETQYF.

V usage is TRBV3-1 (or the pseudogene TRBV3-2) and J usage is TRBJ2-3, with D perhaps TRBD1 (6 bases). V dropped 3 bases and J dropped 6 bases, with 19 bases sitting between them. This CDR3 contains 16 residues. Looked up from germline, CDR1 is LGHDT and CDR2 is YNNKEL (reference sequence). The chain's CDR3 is CASSHNRVLESDTQYF. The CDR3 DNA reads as TGTGCCAGCAGCCACAACAGGGTTCTGGAGTCGGATACGCAGTATTTT.

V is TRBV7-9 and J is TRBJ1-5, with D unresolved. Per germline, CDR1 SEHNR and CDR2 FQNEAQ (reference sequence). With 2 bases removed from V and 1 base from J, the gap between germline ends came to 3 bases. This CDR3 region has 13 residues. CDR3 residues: CASSLRSNQPQHF. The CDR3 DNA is TGTGCCAGCAGCTTACGGAGCAATCAGCCCCAGCATTTT.

The CDR3 nucleotides are TGTGCCAGCAGGAGGACTAGCGGTTTTAGCACAGATACGCAGTATTTT. It is translated as CASRRTSGFSTDTQYF. The rearrangement links TRBV2 to TRBJ2-3, with 10 nucleotides matching TRBD2. Germline V gives CDR1 SNHLY, CDR2 FYNNEI. Losses at the gene ends were 6 bases for V and 0 bases for J; bases not matched to a gene: 6. This CDR3 is built from 16 residues. The full variable domain, in which reference TRBV2 and TRBJ2-3 provide the parts outside the CDR3, is EPEVTQTPSHQVTQMGQEVILRCVPISNHLYFYWYRQILGQKVEFLVSFYNNEISEKSEIFDDQFSVERPDGSNFTLKIRSTKLEDSAMYFCASRRTSGFSTDTQYFGPGTRLTVL.

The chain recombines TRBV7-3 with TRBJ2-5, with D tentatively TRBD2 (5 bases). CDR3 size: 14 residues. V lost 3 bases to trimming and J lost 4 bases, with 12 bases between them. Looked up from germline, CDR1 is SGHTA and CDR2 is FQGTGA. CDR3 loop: CASSFPPGRETQYF. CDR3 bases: TGTGCCAGCAGCTTCCCTCCGGGGAGAGAGACCCAGTACTTC.

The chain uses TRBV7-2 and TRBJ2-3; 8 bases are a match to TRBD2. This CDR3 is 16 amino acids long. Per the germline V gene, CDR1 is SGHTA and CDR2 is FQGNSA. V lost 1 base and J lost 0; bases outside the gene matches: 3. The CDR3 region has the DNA TGTGCCAGCAGCTTAGGCTTAGCGGGGAGCACAGATACGCAGTATTTT. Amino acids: CASSLGLAGSTDTQYF.

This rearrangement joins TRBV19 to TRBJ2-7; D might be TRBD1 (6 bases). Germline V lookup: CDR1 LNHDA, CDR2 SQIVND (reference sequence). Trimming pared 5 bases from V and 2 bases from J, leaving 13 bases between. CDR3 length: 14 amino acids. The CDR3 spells CASSRGQLAYEQYF. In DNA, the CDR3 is TGTGCCAGTAGTCGCGGACAGTTAGCCTACGAGCAGTACTTC.

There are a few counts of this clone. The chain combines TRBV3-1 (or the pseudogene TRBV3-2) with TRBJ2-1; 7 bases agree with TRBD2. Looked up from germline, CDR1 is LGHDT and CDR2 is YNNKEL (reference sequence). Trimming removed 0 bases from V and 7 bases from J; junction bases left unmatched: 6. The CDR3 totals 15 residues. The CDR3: CASSQDLLARNEQFF. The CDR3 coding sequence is TGTGCCAGCAGCCAAGATCTACTAGCGAGGAATGAGCAGTTCTTC.

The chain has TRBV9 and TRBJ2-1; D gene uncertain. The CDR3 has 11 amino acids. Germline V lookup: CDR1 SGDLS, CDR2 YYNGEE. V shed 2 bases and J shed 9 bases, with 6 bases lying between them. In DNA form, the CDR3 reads TGTGCCAGCAGCGTCAGAGGTGAGCAGTTCTTC. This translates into CASSVRGEQFF.

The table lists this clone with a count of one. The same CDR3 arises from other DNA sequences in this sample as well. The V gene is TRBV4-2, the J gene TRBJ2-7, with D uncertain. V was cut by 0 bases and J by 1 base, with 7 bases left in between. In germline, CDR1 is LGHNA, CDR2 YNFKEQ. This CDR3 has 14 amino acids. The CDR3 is CASSQDLLSYEQYF. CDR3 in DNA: TGTGCCAGCAGCCAAGATCTATTATCCTACGAGCAGTACTTC.

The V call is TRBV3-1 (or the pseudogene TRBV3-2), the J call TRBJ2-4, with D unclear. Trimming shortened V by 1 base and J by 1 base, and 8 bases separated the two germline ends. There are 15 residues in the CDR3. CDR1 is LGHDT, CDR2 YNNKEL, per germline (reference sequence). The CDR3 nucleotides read TGTGCCAGCAGCCAAGGTGTCCAGGCCAAAAACATTCAGTACTTC. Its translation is CASSQGVQAKNIQYF.

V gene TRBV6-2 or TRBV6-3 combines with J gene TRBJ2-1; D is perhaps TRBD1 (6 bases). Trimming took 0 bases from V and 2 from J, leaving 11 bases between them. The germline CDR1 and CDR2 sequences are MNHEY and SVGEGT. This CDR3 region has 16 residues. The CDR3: CASSYSGQRPYNEQFF. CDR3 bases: TGTGCCAGCAGTTACTCCGGACAGAGACCCTACAATGAGCAGTTCTTC.

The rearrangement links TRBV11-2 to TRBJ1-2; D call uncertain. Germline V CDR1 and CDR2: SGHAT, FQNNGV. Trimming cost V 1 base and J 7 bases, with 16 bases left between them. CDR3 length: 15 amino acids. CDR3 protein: CASSLVQGPWAGYTF. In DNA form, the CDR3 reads TGTGCCAGCAGCTTAGTTCAAGGCCCTTGGGCTGGCTACACCTTC.

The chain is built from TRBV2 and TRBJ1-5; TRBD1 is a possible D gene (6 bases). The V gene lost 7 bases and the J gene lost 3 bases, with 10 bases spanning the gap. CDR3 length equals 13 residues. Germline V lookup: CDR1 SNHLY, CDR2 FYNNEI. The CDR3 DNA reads TGTGCCAGCAACAGGGTGGTCAATCAGCCCCAGCATTTT. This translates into CASNRVVNQPQHF.

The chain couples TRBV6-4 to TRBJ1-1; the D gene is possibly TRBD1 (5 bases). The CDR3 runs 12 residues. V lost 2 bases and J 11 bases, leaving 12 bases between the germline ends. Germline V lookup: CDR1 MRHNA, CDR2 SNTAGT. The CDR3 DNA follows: TGTGCCAGCAGTGACAGGCAGGGCTGGGCTTTCTTT. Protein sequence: CASSDRQGWAFF.

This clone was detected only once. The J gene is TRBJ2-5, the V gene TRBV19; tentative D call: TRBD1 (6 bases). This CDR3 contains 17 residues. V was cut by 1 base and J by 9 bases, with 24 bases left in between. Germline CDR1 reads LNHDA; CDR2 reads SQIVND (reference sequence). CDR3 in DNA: TGTGCCAGTAGTATAGGCTTTAGACAGGCCCAACGCCCGTCCCAGTACTTC. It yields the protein CASSIGFRQAQRPSQYF.

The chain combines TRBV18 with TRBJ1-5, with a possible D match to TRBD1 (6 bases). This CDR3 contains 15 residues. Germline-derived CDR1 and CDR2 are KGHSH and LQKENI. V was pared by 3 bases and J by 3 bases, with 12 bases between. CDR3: CASSPPGDPNQPQHF. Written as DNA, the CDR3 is TGTGCCAGCTCACCCCCAGGGGACCCCAATCAGCCCCAGCATTTT.